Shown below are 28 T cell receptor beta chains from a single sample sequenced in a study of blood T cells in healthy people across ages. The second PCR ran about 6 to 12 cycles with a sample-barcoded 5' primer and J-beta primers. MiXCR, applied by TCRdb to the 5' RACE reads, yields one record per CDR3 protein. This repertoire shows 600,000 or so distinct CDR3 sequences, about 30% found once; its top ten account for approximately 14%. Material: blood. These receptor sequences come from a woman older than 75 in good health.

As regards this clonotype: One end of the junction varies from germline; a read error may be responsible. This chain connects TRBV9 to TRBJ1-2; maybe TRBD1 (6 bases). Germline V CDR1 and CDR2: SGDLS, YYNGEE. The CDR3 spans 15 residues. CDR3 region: CASSATGRANYGCTF. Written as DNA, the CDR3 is TGTGCCAGCAGCGCAACAGGGCGGGCTAACTATGGCTGCACCTTC.

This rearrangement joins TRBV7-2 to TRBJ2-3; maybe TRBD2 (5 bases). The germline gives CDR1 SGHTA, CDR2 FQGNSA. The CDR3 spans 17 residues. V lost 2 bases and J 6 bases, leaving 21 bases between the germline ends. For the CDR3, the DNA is TGTGCCAGCAGCTTATCCTATGGGAGAGATCACCTCGATACGCAGTATTTT. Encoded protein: CASSLSYGRDHLDTQYF.

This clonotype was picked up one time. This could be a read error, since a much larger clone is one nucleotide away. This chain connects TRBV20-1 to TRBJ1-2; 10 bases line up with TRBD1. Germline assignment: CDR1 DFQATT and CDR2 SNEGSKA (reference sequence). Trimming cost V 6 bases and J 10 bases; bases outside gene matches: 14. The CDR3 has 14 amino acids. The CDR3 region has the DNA TGCAGTGCAGCCGGGACAGGGGCTGTGGATGACTACACCTTC. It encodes CSAAGTGAVDDYTF.

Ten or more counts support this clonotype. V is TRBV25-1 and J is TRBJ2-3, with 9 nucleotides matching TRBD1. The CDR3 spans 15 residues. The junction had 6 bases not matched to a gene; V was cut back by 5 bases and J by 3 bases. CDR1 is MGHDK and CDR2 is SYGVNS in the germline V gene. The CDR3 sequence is CASSSTGTGTDTQYF. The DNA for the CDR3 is TGTGCCAGCAGTAGCACCGGGACAGGGACAGATACGCAGTATTTT.

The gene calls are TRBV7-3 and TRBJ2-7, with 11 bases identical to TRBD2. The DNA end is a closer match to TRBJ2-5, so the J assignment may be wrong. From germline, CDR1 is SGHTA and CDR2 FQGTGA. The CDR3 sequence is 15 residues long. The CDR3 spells CASSFSGGAGGTQYF. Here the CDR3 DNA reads TGTGCCAGCAGCTTTAGCGGGGGGGCCGGTGGGACCCAGTACTTC.

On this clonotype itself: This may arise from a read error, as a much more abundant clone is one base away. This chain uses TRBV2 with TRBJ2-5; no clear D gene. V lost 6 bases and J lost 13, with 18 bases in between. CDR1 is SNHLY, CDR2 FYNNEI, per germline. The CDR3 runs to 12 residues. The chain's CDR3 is CASRGSEYERYF. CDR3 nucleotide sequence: TGTGCCAGCAGGGGGTCTGAATACGAGCGGTACTTC.

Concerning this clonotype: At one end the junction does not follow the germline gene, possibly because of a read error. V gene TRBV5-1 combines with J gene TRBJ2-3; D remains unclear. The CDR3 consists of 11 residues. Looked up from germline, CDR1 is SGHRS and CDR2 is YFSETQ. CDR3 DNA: TGCGCCGGCAGCTTGCAAGATACGCAGTATTTT. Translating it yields CAGSLQDTQYF.

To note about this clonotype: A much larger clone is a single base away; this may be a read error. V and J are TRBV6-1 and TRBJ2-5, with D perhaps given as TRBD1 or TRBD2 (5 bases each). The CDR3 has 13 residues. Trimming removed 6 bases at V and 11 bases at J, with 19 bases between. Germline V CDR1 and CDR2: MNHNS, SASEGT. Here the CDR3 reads CASSSGPNNEQYF. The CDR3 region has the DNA TGTGCCAGCAGCTCGGGGCCAAACAATGAGCAGTACTTC.

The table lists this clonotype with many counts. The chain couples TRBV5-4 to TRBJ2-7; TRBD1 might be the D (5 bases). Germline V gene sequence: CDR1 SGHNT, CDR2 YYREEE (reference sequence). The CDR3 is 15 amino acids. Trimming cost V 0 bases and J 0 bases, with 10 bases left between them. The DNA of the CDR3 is TGTGCCAGCAGCTTGGCCGAAAGGGGCTCCTACGAGCAGTACTTC. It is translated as CASSLAERGSYEQYF.

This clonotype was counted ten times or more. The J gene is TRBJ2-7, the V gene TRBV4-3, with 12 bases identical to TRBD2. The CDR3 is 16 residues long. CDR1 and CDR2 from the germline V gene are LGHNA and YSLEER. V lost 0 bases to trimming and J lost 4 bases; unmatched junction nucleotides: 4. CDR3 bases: TGCGCCAGCAGCCAAGAAACTAGCGGGGGGATTTACGAGCAGTACTTC. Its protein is CASSQETSGGIYEQYF.

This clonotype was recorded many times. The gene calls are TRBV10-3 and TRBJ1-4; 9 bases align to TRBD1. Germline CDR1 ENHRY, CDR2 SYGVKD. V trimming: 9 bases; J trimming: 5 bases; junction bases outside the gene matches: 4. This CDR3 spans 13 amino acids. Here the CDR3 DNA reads TGTGCCATAGCCGGGACAGGGAATGAAAAACTGTTTTTT. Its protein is CAIAGTGNEKLFF.

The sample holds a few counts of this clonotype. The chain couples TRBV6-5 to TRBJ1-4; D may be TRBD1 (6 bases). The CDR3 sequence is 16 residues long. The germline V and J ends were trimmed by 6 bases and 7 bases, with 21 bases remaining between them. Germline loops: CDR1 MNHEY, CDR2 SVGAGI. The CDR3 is CASSRGGTQNSEKLFF. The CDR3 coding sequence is TGTGCCAGCAGCCGGGGTGGGACACAGAACAGTGAAAAACTGTTTTTT.

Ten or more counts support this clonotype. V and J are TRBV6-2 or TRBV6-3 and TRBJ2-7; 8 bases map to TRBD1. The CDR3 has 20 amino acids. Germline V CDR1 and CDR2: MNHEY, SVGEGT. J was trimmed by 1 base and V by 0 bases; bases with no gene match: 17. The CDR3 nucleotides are TGTGCCAGCAGTTACTCGACCGGGGACAGGACATCCTACTTTTCCTACGAGCAGTACTTC. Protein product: CASSYSTGDRTSYFSYEQYF.

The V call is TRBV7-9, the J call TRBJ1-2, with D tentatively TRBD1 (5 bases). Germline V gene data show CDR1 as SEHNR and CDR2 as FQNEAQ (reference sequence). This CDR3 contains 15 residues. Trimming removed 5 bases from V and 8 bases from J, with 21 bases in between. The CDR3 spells CASSPAPVREDGYTF. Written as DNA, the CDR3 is TGTGCCAGCAGCCCGGCCCCTGTCAGGGAGGACGGCTACACCTTC.

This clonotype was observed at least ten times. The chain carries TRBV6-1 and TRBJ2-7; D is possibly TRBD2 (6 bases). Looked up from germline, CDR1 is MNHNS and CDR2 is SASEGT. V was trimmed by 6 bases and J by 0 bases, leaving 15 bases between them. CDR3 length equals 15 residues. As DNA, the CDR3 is TGTGCCAGCAGGACGAACCGGGACTTCTCCTACGAGCAGTACTTC. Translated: CASRTNRDFSYEQYF.

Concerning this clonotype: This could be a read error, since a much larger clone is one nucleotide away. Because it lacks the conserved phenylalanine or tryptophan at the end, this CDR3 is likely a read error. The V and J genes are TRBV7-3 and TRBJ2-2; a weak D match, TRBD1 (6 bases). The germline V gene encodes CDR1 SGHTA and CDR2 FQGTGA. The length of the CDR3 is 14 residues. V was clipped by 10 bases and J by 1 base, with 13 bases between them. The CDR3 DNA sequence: TGTGCCATTAGAATACAGGGGAACACCGGGGAGCTGTTTTGT. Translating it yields CAIRIQGNTGELFC.

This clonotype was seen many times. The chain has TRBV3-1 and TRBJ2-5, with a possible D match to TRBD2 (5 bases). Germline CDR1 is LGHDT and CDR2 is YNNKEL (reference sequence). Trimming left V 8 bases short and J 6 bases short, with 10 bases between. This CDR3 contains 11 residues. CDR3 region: CASSLEQTQYF. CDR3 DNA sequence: TGTGCCAGCTCACTAGAGCAGACCCAGTACTTC.

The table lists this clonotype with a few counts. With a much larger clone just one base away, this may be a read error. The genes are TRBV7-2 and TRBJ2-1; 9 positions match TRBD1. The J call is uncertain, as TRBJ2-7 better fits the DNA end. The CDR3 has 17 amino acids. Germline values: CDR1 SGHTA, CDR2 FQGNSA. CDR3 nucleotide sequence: TGTGCCAGCAGCTCTCCTCTGGACAGGGGATTATGGAATGAGCAGTACTTC. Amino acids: CASSSPLDRGLWNEQYF.

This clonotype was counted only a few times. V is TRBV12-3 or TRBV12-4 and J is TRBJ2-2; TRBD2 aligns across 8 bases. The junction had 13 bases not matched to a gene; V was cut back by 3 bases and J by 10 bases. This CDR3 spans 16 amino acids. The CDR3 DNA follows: TGTGCCAGCAGTTTCAGTTCCTTTAGCGGGGACAAGGAGCTGTTTTTT. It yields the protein CASSFSSFSGDKELFF.

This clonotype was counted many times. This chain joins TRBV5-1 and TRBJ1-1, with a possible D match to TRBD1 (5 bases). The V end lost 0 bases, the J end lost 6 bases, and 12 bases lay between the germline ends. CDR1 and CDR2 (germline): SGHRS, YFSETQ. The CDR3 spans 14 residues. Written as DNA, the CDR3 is TGCGCCAGCAGCTTGGACGGGGCATGGGCTGAAGCTTTCTTT. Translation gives CASSLDGAWAEAFF. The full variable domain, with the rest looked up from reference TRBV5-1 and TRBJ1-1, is KAGVTQTPRYLIKTRGQQVTLSCSPISGHRSVSWYQQTPGQGLQFLFEYFSETQRNKGNFPGRFSGRQFSNSRSEMNVSTLELGDSALYLCASSLDGAWAEAFFGQGTRLTVV.

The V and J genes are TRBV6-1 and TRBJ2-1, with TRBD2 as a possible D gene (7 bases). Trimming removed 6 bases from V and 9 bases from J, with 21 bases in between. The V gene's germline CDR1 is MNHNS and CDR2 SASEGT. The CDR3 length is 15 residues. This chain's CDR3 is CASRGAGLPGGEQFF. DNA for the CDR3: TGTGCCAGCAGGGGGGCGGGACTACCGGGGGGTGAGCAGTTCTTC.

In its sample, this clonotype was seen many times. The CDR3 DNA is TGTGCCAGCAGGGGCGAAAGCTCCTACGAGCAGTACTTC. Translation: CASRGESSYEQYF. This sequence joins TRBV25-1 and TRBJ2-7; unclear D gene. The CDR3 length is 13 residues. V was clipped by 6 bases and J by 0 bases, with 9 bases between them. Germline lookup yields CDR1 MGHDK and CDR2 SYGVNS.

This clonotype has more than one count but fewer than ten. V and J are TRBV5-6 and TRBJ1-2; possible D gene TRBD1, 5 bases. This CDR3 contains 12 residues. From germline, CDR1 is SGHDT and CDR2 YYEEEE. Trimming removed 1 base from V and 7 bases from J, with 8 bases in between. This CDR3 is CASSLSQGGYTF. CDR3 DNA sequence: TGTGCCAGCAGCTTGAGTCAGGGTGGCTACACCTTC.

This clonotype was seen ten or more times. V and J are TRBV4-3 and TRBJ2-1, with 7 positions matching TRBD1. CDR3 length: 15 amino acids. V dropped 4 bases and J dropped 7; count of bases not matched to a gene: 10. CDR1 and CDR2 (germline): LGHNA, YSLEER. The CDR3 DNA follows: TGCGCCAGCAGCCCACGGACAGGATACGGGAATGAGCAGTTCTTC. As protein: CASSPRTGYGNEQFF.

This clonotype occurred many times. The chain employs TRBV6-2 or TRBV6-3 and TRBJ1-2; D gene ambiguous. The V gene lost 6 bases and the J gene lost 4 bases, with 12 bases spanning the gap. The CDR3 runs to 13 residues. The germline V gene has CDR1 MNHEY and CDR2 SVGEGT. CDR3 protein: CASSRPLGYGYTF. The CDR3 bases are TGTGCCAGCAGCCGACCGCTCGGCTATGGCTACACCTTC.

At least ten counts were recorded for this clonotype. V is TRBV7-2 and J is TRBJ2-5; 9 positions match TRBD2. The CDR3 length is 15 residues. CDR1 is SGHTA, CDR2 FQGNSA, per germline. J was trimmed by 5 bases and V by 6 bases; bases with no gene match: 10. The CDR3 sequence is CASSRAPAGGETQYF. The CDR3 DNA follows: TGTGCCAGCAGTCGTGCCCCAGCGGGGGGTGAGACCCAGTACTTC.

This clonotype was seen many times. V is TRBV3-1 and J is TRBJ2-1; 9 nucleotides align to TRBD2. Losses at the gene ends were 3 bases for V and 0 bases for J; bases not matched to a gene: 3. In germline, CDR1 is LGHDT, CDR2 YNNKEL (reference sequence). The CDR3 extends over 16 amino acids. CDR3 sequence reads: CASSHQLAGSYNEQFF. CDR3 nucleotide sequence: TGTGCCAGCAGCCACCAACTAGCGGGCTCCTACAATGAGCAGTTCTTC.

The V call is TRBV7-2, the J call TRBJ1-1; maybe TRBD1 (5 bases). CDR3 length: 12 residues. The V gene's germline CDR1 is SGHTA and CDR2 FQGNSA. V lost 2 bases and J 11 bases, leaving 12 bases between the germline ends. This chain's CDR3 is CASSLSSRDAFF. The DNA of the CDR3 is TGTGCCAGCAGCTTATCTAGCAGGGACGCTTTCTTT.